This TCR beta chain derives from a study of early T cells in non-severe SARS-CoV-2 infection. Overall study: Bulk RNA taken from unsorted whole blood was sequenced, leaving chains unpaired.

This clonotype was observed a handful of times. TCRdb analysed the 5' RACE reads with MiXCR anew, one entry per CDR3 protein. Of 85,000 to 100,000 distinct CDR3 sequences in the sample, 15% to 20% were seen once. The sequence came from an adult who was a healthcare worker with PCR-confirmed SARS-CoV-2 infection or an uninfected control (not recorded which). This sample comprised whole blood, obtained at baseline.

CDR3 loop: CASSPLEGGTDTQYF. CDR3 nucleotides: TGCGCCAGCAGCCCTCTTGAGGGGGGCACAGATACGCAGTATTTT. This chain uses TRBV4-1 with TRBJ2-3, with D maybe TRBD1 (6 bases). There are 15 residues in the CDR3. Germline assignment: CDR1 MGHRA and CDR2 YSYEKL. Trimming took 4 bases from V and 1 from J, leaving 12 bases between them.